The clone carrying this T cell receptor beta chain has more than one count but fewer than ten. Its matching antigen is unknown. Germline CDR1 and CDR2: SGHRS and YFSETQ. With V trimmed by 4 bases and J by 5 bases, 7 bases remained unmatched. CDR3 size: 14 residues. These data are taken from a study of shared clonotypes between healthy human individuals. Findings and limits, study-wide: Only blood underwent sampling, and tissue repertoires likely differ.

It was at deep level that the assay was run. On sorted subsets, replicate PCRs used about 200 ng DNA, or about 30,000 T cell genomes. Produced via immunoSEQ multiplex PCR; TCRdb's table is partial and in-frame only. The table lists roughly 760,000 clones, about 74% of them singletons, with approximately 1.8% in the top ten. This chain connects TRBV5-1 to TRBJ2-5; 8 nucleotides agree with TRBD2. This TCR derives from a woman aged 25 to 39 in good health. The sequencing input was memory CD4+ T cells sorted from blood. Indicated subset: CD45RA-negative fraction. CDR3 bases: TGCGCCAGCAGCGCCGGGAGGGTTGGGGAGACCCAGTACTTC. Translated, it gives CASSAGRVGETQYF.